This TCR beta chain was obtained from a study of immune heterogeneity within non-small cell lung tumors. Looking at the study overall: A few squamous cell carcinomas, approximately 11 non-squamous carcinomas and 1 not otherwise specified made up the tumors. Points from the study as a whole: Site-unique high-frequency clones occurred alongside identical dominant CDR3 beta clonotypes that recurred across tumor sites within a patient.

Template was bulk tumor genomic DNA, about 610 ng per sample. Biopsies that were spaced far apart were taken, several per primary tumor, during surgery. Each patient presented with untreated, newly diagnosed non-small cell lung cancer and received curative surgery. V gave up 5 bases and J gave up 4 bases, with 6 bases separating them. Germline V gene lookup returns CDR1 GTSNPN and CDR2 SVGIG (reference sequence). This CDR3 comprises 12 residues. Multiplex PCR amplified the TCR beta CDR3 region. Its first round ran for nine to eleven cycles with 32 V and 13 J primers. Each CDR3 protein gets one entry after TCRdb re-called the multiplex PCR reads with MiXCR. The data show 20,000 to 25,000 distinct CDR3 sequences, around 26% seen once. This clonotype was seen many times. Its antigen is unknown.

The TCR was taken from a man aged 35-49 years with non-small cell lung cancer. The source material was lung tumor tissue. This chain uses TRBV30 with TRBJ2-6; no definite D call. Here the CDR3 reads CAWGSGANVLTF. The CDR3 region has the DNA TGTGCCTGGGGAAGCGGGGCCAACGTCCTGACTTTC.